A single sample is the source of the 14 T cell receptor beta chains below, sequenced in a study of shared clonotypes between healthy human individuals. Method: immunoSEQ multiplex PCR; TCRdb's copy keeps in-frame clones and lacks some. This table has some 2,400,000 clones, almost 96% appearing once. Sequenced sample: naive CD4+ T cells sorted from blood. Specified subset: CD45RA+ positively selected. The receptors come from a man aged 18 to 29 in good health.

This chain connects TRBV10-3 to TRBJ1-6; no clear D gene. This CDR3 region has 15 residues. CDR1 ENHRY and CDR2 SYGVKD come from the germline V gene. V lost 3 bases and J lost 7, with 13 bases in between. CDR3 sequence (DNA): TGTGCCATCAGTGATAGTTACACCCGCAATTCACCCCTCCACTTT. Protein product: CAISDSYTRNSPLHF.

The rearrangement joins TRBV15 to TRBJ2-7; no definite D call. Trimming pared 0 bases from V and 0 bases from J, leaving 6 bases between. Germline assignment: CDR1 LNHNV and CDR2 YYDKDF (reference sequence). The CDR3 is 14 residues long. The CDR3 sequence is CATSRDYSSYEQYF. CDR3 coding DNA: TGTGCCACCAGCAGAGATTACAGCTCCTACGAGCAGTACTTC.

The chain is built from TRBV5-6 and TRBJ2-1, with 7 bases lining up with TRBD1. The CDR3 totals 16 residues. Germline CDR1 reads SGHDT; CDR2 reads YYEEEE. Trimming cost V 1 base and J 7 bases; bases outside gene matches: 11. The CDR3 bases are TGTGCCAGCAGCTTGAAACCCGGGACAGTAAGGAATGAGCAGTTCTTC. It specifies CASSLKPGTVRNEQFF.

As concerns this clone: The sample contains more than one DNA sequence encoding this CDR3. The rearrangement links TRBV7-9 to TRBJ1-1; TRBD1 might be the D (5 bases). The CDR3 is made up of 11 amino acids. The V end was cut by 1 base, the J end by 8 bases, with 5 bases between. The germline V gene encodes CDR1 SEHNR and CDR2 FQNEAQ (reference sequence). CDR3 residues: CASSLDREAFF. As DNA, the CDR3 is TGTGCCAGCAGCTTAGACAGGGAAGCTTTCTTT.

This chain connects TRBV6-5 to TRBJ2-7; 9 positions agree with TRBD1. The CDR3 length is 14 residues. V lost 7 bases and J lost 3; bases outside the gene matches: 7. CDR1 MNHEY and CDR2 SVGAGI come from the germline V gene. The CDR3 coding sequence is TGTGCCAGCACCGAGGACAGGGGAAGCTACGAGCAGTACTTC. Protein product: CASTEDRGSYEQYF.

The V call is TRBV27, the J call TRBJ2-3; a possible D gene is TRBD2 (6 bases). This CDR3 comprises 15 residues. From germline, CDR1 is MNHEY and CDR2 SMNVEV (reference sequence). Trimming shortened V by 5 bases and J by 2 bases, and 14 bases separated the two germline ends. This CDR3 reads CASSPSGLLTDTQYF. Here the CDR3 DNA reads TGTGCCAGCAGTCCTTCGGGACTGCTCACAGATACGCAGTATTTT.

The chain carries TRBV6-6 and TRBJ1-6, with a weak D call TRBD1 (6 bases). The CDR3 sequence is 16 residues long. The V end lost 5 bases, the J end lost 7 bases, and 18 bases lay between the germline ends. Germline-derived CDR1 and CDR2 are MNHNY and SVGAGI (reference sequence). The CDR3 loop reads CASSPVNRDPNSPLHF. The DNA of the CDR3 is TGTGCCAGCAGTCCTGTGAACAGGGATCCGAATTCACCCCTCCACTTT.

This sequence joins TRBV11-3 and TRBJ2-3; a possible D gene is TRBD2 (6 bases). Germline V gives CDR1 SGHNT, CDR2 YENEEA. V lost 3 bases, J lost 5 bases, and 9 bases lay in between. The CDR3 is 13 residues long. The CDR3 region is CASSLGLLDTQYF. The CDR3 region has the DNA TGTGCCAGCAGCTTGGGACTTTTAGATACGCAGTATTTT.

The chain carries TRBV5-4 and TRBJ2-3; no clear D. CDR3 length equals 14 residues. V dropped 2 bases and J dropped 5 bases, with 12 bases sitting between them. The germline V gene has CDR1 SGHNT and CDR2 YYREEE (reference sequence). In DNA, the CDR3 is TGTGCCAGCAGCTTCCCCCATAGAGGAGATACGCAGTATTTT. This codes for CASSFPHRGDTQYF. Together with reference TRBV5-4 and TRBJ2-3, the CDR3 gives the full variable domain: ETGVTQSPTHLIKTRGQQVTLRCSSQSGHNTVSWYQQALGQGPQFIFQYYREEENGRGNFPPRFSGLQFPNYSSELNVNALELDDSALYLCASSFPHRGDTQYFGPGTRLTVL.

The sample holds a few counts of this clone. The J gene is TRBJ1-1, the V gene TRBV5-6; no reliable D call. V was cut by 4 bases and J by 7 bases, with 11 bases left in between. The CDR3 totals 12 residues. Per germline, CDR1 SGHDT and CDR2 YYEEEE. The CDR3 loop reads CASSTGGREAFF. As DNA, the CDR3 is TGTGCCAGCAGCACGGGAGGGCGTGAAGCTTTCTTT.

The count of this clone is one. This sequence joins TRBV5-1 and TRBJ2-1, with D possibly matching TRBD2 (6 bases). V lost 3 bases and J lost 8, with 15 bases in between. Germline loops: CDR1 SGHRS, CDR2 YFSETQ. The CDR3 is 14 amino acids. CDR3 nucleotide sequence: TGCGCCAGCAGCTCCGGCCAAGCGGGCTATGAGCAGTTCTTC. Its translation is CASSSGQAGYEQFF.

This clone showed up just once. The rearrangement joins TRBV10-3 to TRBJ2-7; D remains unclear. The CDR3 is 14 residues long. Germline V lookup: CDR1 ENHRY, CDR2 SYGVKD. V was clipped by 2 bases and J by 6 bases, with 14 bases between them. The CDR3 loop is CAISEGLRMGEQYF. The CDR3 nucleotides are TGTGCCATCAGTGAGGGTCTTAGAATGGGCGAGCAGTACTTC.

The rearrangement links TRBV7-2 to TRBJ1-6; a possible D gene is TRBD1 (5 bases). Trimming left V 5 bases short and J 6 bases short, with 14 bases between. The CDR3 spans 15 residues. In germline, CDR1 is SGHTA, CDR2 FQGNSA. CDR3 loop: CASSGQGSPNSPLHF. The CDR3 bases are TGTGCCAGCAGCGGCCAGGGCTCCCCTAATTCACCCCTCCACTTT. The complete variable domain, with remaining parts taken from reference TRBV7-2 and TRBJ1-6, reads GAGVSQSPSNKVTEKGKDVELRCDPISGHTALYWYRQSLGQGLEFLIYFQGNSAPDKSGLPSDRFSAERTGGSVSTLTIQRTQQEDSAVYLCASSGQGSPNSPLHFGNGTRLTVT.

The gene calls are TRBV5-1 and TRBJ2-2; the D gene is possibly TRBD2 (6 bases). V lost 0 bases and J lost 0, with 9 bases in between. The CDR3 contains 16 residues. Germline V gene sequence: CDR1 SGHRS, CDR2 YFSETQ. The CDR3 DNA reads TGCGCCAGCAGCTTGGCGGGGGAACCGAACACCGGGGAGCTGTTTTTT. Translation gives CASSLAGEPNTGELFF.